This T cell receptor (beta chain) was retrieved from a study of radiotherapy plus CTLA-4 blockade in lung cancer. Background on the study: Objective responses were documented in under 20% of patients, with disease control in roughly 34%.

The V gene lost 5 bases and the J gene lost 2 bases, with 9 bases spanning the gap. Per the germline V gene, CDR1 is SGHVS and CDR2 is FNYEAQ. CDR3 size: 13 residues. Treatment of patients with chemo-refractory metastatic non-small-cell lung cancer consisted of focal radiation plus CTLA-4 blockade with ipilimumab. Sequencing used immunoSEQ multiplex PCR; TCRdb keeps in-frame clones, though not all of them. The sample carries more than 75,000 clones, 55% to 75% recorded once. Worth noting for this clone: Its cognate antigen is unknown.

Study outcomes and limitations: Interferon-beta and early blood T cell clone dynamics reportedly predicted response best.

This sample comprised peripheral blood, obtained from a patient treated with radiotherapy plus ipilimumab. The chain carries TRBV7-6 and TRBJ1-1; a weak D match, TRBD1 (5 bases). This receptor was identified in a human donor with non-small cell lung cancer that progressed on radiotherapy plus ipilimumab. The CDR3 DNA sequence: TGTGCCAGCAGCAGCCAGGGTAACACTGAAGCTTTCTTT. Amino acids: CASSSQGNTEAFF.